Shown below are 21 T cell receptor beta chains from a single sample sequenced in a study of patients and donors after allogeneic stem cell transplantation. MiXCR, run by TCRdb on the RT-PCR reads, gives a single entry per CDR3 protein. Of about 110,000 distinct CDR3 sequences listed, roughly 35% are singletons. Sequencing was performed on blood, either unsorted or a sorted T cell fraction (not recorded which). Receptors originate from a human donor who was either an allogeneic HSCT recipient or a stem cell or donor lymphocyte infusion donor (not recorded which). It is not recorded whose cells these are; they may come from a transplant donor.

This clonotype occurred a few times. The rearrangement links TRBV20-1 to TRBJ1-2; maybe TRBD1 (6 bases). Germline V gene data show CDR1 as DFQATT and CDR2 as SNEGSKA (reference sequence). This CDR3 comprises 12 residues. The CDR3 here is CSPKKGGYGYTF. CDR3 DNA: TGCAGCCCAAAAAAGGGGGGCTATGGCTACACCTTC.

This chain joins TRBV12-3 or TRBV12-4 and TRBJ2-1, with 9 bases lining up with TRBD1. After removal of 6 bases from V and 4 bases from J, the junction contained 10 bases not matched to a gene. This CDR3 region has 16 residues. The CDR3 loop reads CASSPAGTGRYNEQFF. CDR3 coding DNA: TGTGCCAGCAGCCCGGCCGGGACAGGGCGTTACAATGAGCAGTTCTTC.

This clonotype showed up just once. This chain links TRBV5-5 with TRBJ2-1; D gene unclear. Trimming took off 5 bases at V and 0 bases at J, with 9 bases between the two ends. The CDR3 has 14 residues. Germline CDR1 SGHKS, CDR2 YYEKEE (reference sequence). CDR3 amino acids: CASSLGISYNEQFF. CDR3 sequence (DNA): TGTGCCAGCAGTCTCGGTATCTCCTACAATGAGCAGTTCTTC.

This clonotype was found a few times. Germline and junction disagree at one end, which may indicate a read error. The chain is built from TRBV18 and TRBJ2-7, with 7 bases fitting TRBD1. Germline V lookup: CDR1 KGHSH, CDR2 LQKENI. The CDR3 totals 14 residues. The CDR3 region is CASSLAGTDFSTRF. CDR3 DNA sequence: TGTGCCAGCTCACTAGCCGGGACAGACTTTTCAACGCGTTTC. Full variable domain (missing parts from reference TRBV18 and TRBJ2-7): NAGVMQNPRHLVRRRGQEARLRCSPMKGHSHVYWYRQLPEEGLKFMVYLQKENIIDESGMPKERFSAEFPKEGPSILRIQQVVRGDSAAYFCASSLAGTDFSTRFGPGTRLTVT.

This clonotype was counted a few times. The chain has TRBV5-6 and TRBJ1-6; D call uncertain. The ends were cut back, 4 bases at V and 5 bases at J, with 13 bases in the middle. This CDR3 has 15 amino acids. CDR1 SGHDT and CDR2 YYEEEE come from the germline V gene. CDR3 in amino acids: CASSIGTGNNSPLHF. The CDR3 region has the DNA TGTGCCAGCAGCATCGGAACTGGGAATAATTCACCCCTCCACTTT.

CDR3 DNA: TGTGCCAGCAGCGGACAGGGGGTCTATGGCTACACCTTC. Protein: CASSGQGVYGYTF. The chain couples TRBV7-9 to TRBJ1-2; 10 nucleotides agree with TRBD1. Unmatched junction bases numbered 1, after V lost 5 bases and J lost 4 bases. Per germline, CDR1 SEHNR and CDR2 FQNEAQ (reference sequence). The CDR3 is 13 amino acids.

The chain recombines TRBV24-1 with TRBJ2-3; TRBD2 matches 9 bases. CDR3 length: 16 amino acids. The trim removed 3 bases at V and 6 bases at J, leaving 9 bases unmatched. The germline V gene encodes CDR1 KGHDR and CDR2 SFDVKD. CDR3 DNA sequence: TGTGCCACCAGTGATGTAGCGGGAGCAGGTACGGATACGCAGTATTTT. Protein sequence: CATSDVAGAGTDTQYF.

This rearrangement joins TRBV7-2 to TRBJ1-3; D possibly corresponds to TRBD1 (5 bases). Germline V gene lookup returns CDR1 SGHTA and CDR2 FQGNSA. Deletions cut 3 bases from V and 3 bases from J, with 9 bases between. This CDR3 has 14 amino acids. The CDR3 loop reads CASSFGGNGNTIYF. CDR3 in DNA: TGTGCCAGCAGCTTTGGGGGGAATGGAAACACCATATATTTT.

A few counts support this clonotype. The chain couples TRBV20-1 to TRBJ2-4; D gene unclear. This CDR3 is 13 amino acids long. V lost 5 bases to trimming and J lost 1 base, with 9 bases between them. Germline lookup yields CDR1 DFQATT and CDR2 SNEGSKA (reference sequence). DNA of the CDR3: TGCAGTGCTTTGGACGGCGCCAAAAACATTCAGTACTTC. This gives the protein CSALDGAKNIQYF.

J is TRBJ1-2 and V is TRBV20-1, with TRBD1 as a possible D gene (5 bases). Germline V CDR1 and CDR2: DFQATT, SNEGSKA (reference sequence). This CDR3 has 12 residues. Trimming took off 1 base at V and 4 bases at J, with 7 bases between the two ends. DNA for the CDR3: TGCAGTGCTAGAGGGGGCGTCTATGGCTACACCTTC. Translation: CSARGGVYGYTF.

This chain joins TRBV20-1 and TRBJ2-2; D gene uncertain. The germline gives CDR1 DFQATT, CDR2 SNEGSKA (reference sequence). V was trimmed by 3 bases and J by 1 base, leaving 9 bases between them. This CDR3 is 14 amino acids long. CDR3 in amino acids: CSARWRQNTGELFF. The CDR3 DNA follows: TGCAGTGCTAGGTGGCGGCAGAACACCGGGGAGCTGTTTTTT.

V gene TRBV18 combines with J gene TRBJ2-1, with D unclear. Deletions cut 1 base from V and 8 bases from J, with 9 bases between. The CDR3 contains 13 residues. Per germline, CDR1 KGHSH and CDR2 LQKENI. CDR3 amino acids: CASSPRIRDEQFF. The CDR3 DNA is TGTGCCAGCTCACCACGAATTCGGGATGAGCAGTTCTTC.

The J gene is TRBJ2-7, the V gene TRBV5-1; a possible D gene is TRBD2 (6 bases). The germline CDR1 and CDR2 sequences are SGHRS and YFSETQ. The V end lost 0 bases, the J end lost 6 bases, and 13 bases lay between the germline ends. The CDR3 spans 14 residues. CDR3 residues: CASSLGSGSGEQYF. Written as DNA, the CDR3 is TGCGCCAGCAGCTTGGGTAGCGGTTCGGGCGAGCAGTACTTC.

The chain carries TRBV11-2 and TRBJ1-5, with D perhaps TRBD1 (6 bases). The germline V gene encodes CDR1 SGHAT and CDR2 FQNNGV. The CDR3 runs 16 residues. The V end lost 5 bases, the J end lost 1 base, and 15 bases lay between the germline ends. The CDR3 region is CASSTITQGSNQPQHF. The DNA for the CDR3 is TGTGCCAGCAGCACCATAACACAGGGAAGCAATCAGCCCCAGCATTTT.

This chain uses TRBV24-1 with TRBJ1-5; D might be TRBD1 (5 bases). Germline CDR1 reads KGHDR; CDR2 reads SFDVKD. V lost 12 bases and J 7 bases, leaving 18 bases between the germline ends. The CDR3 spans 13 residues. CDR3: CARETEREQPQHF. For the CDR3, the DNA is TGTGCCCGGGAGACAGAAAGAGAGCAGCCCCAGCATTTT.

The V gene is TRBV11-2, the J gene TRBJ2-2, with unresolved D. Germline CDR1 is SGHAT and CDR2 is FQNNGV. The V end lost 3 bases, the J end lost 6 bases, and 17 bases lay between the germline ends. The CDR3 sequence is 16 residues long. Written as DNA, the CDR3 is TGTGCCAGCAGCTTGGGTGTCTATCCAGGATCCGGGGAGCTGTTTTTT. Its translation is CASSLGVYPGSGELFF.

This clonotype was observed a few times. This chain connects TRBV11-2 to TRBJ2-1, with a tentative D call TRBD2 (6 bases). V shed 5 bases and J shed 7 bases, with 21 bases lying between them. The CDR3 is 16 amino acids. Germline V CDR1 and CDR2: SGHAT, FQNNGV. The CDR3 bases are TGTGCCAGCAGCCATACCCCCGGGACTGGGTCAAATGAGCAGTTCTTC. Translated: CASSHTPGTGSNEQFF.

The chain uses TRBV15 and TRBJ1-5, with unresolved D. The V gene's germline CDR1 is LNHNV and CDR2 YYDKDF (reference sequence). Trimming cost V 0 bases and J 7 bases, with 13 bases left between them. This CDR3 spans 15 amino acids. CDR3 in amino acids: CATSREGQTFQPQHF. The DNA of the CDR3 is TGTGCCACCAGCAGAGAGGGCCAAACTTTCCAGCCCCAGCATTTT.

There are a few counts of this clonotype. The chain recombines TRBV7-2 with TRBJ1-2; 7 bases match TRBD1. The junction had 12 bases not matched to a gene; V was cut back by 1 base and J by 7 bases. The V gene's germline CDR1 is SGHTA and CDR2 FQGNSA. The CDR3 consists of 16 residues. The CDR3 region is CASSLVIPGTGVGYTF. The DNA of the CDR3 is TGTGCCAGCAGCTTAGTCATCCCCGGTACAGGGGTTGGCTACACCTTC.

J is TRBJ2-1 and V is TRBV7-9, with 13 nucleotides matching TRBD2. The germline CDR1 and CDR2 sequences are SEHNR and FQNEAQ (reference sequence). V was pared by 5 bases and J by 9 bases, with 10 bases of the junction left unmatched. The CDR3 has 16 residues. This CDR3 reads CASSPVGTSGKGEQFF. The CDR3 nucleotides are TGTGCCAGCAGCCCAGTTGGGACTAGCGGGAAGGGTGAGCAGTTCTTC.

This clonotype was found a few times. The CDR3 protein is CASSQAGSYGYTF. Written as DNA, the CDR3 is TGTGCCAGCAGCCAGGCAGGGTCCTATGGCTACACCTTC. The gene calls are TRBV16 and TRBJ1-2, with D possibly matching TRBD1 (5 bases). Looked up from germline, CDR1 is KGHSY and CDR2 is FQNENV. V lost 3 bases and J lost 4, with 9 bases in between. The CDR3 totals 13 residues.